This TCR beta chain is from a study of blood T cell repertoires in COVID-19. Study overall: Whether acute or convalescent, the COVID-19 samples came from the United States, Italy and Spain. PBMCs, B-cell-depleted T cells, or T cells provided the cDNA or gDNA that made up the material.

Per the authors' pipeline: Amplified reference gene primers provided the basis for estimating nucleated cell counts. The repertoire was sequenced with immunoSEQ multiplex PCR; TCRdb's copy has only in-frame clones and lacks some. V, J and clone size are taken as reported in that table, and D and trimming were inferred from the DNA itself. Found here are a few hundred thousand clones, roughly nine tenths of them singletons; the top ten hold over 2%. This sequence originates from a woman aged 45-65 years with acute or convalescent COVID-19. Sequenced sample: peripheral blood.

The CDR3 sequence: CASRRYDRGTEAFF. For the CDR3, the DNA is TGTGCCAGCAGACGCTACGACAGGGGCACTGAAGCTTTCTTT. The rearrangement joins TRBV6-5 to TRBJ1-1, with 8 bases identical to TRBD1. The germline V gene encodes CDR1 MNHEY and CDR2 SVGAGI. The J segment lost 4 bases and the V segment lost 6 bases, leaving 7 bases of the junction unmatched. This CDR3 comprises 14 residues.